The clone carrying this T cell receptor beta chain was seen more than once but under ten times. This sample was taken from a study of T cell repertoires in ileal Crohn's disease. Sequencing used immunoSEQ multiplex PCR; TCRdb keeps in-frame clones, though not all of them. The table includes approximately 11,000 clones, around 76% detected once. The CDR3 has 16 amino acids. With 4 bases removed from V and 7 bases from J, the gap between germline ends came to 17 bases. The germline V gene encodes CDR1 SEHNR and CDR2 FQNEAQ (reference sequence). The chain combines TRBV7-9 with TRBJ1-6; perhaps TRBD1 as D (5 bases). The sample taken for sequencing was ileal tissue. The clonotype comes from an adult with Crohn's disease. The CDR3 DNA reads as TGTGCCAGCAGCTCTTTCTCGACTGACAGAAATTCACCCCTCCACTTT. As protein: CASSSFSTDRNSPLHF.